This is a list of T cell receptor beta chains from one sample in a study of blood T cell repertoires in COVID-19. Sequencing used immunoSEQ multiplex PCR; TCRdb keeps in-frame clones, though not all of them. The sample consists of about 190,000 clones, approximately 90% of them appearing once. The sequenced material came from peripheral blood. These receptors were obtained from a human donor in a cohort sampled during active COVID-19. The CDR3 runs from the conserved cysteine through the conserved F or W. The D gene is left open where the match is weak. Only some rows state a clone size, as once, few, many or a class for expanded clones.

11	TRBV27	TRBJ2-7	.	.	CASSLAGEQYF	TGTGCCAGCAGTTTGGCCGGGGAGCAGTACTTC
15	TRBV7-2	TRBJ2-3	.	TRBD1	CASSLWDSATDTQYF	TGTGCCAGCAGCCTATGGGACAGTGCCACAGATACGCAGTATTTT
13	TRBV3-1/TRBV3-2	TRBJ2-7	.	.	CASSPTGSAEQYF	TGTGCCAGCAGCCCTACAGGGTCAGCCGAGCAGTACTTC
14	TRBV29-1	TRBJ1-2	.	TRBD1	CSVTGTGVDYGYTF	TGCAGCGTTACCGGGACAGGGGTGGACTATGGCTACACCTTC
14	TRBV30	TRBJ2-7	.	TRBD1	CAWSVGTGGYEQYF	TGTGCCTGGAGTGTGGGGACAGGGGGCTACGAGCAGTACTTC
14	TRBV5-6	TRBJ2-7	.	.	CASSLGGRTYEQYF	TGTGCCAGCAGCTTGGGTGGGCGTACCTACGAGCAGTACTTC
14	TRBV19	TRBJ1-1	.	TRBD1	CASSPGQGIEVAFF	TGTGCCAGTAGTCCGGGACAGGGAATCGAGGTGGCTTTCTTT
14	TRBV9	TRBJ1-1	.	.	CASSSREFRTEAFF	TGTGCCAGCAGCTCCCGAGAGTTCCGTACTGAAGCTTTCTTT
16	TRBV18	TRBJ2-7	.	TRBD2	CASSSGTSGRRNEQYF	TGTGCCAGCTCATCCGGGACTAGCGGGAGGAGAAACGAGCAGTACTTC
15	TRBV10-3	TRBJ2-2	once	.	CAISGTATNTGELFF	TGTGCCATCAGTGGGACAGCGACGAACACCGGGGAGCTGTTTTTT
15	TRBV6-6	TRBJ2-7	.	.	CASSGRTLSSYEQYF	TGTGCCAGCAGTGGTCGGACACTCTCTTCCTACGAGCAGTACTTC
13	TRBV7-9	TRBJ1-1	.	.	CASSPQGPPEAFF	TGTGCCAGCAGCCCACAGGGTCCCCCTGAAGCTTTCTTT
13	TRBV2	TRBJ2-1	.	.	CASSKLQNNEQFF	TGTGCCAGCAGTAAACTACAAAACAATGAGCAGTTCTTC
13	TRBV6-5	TRBJ2-1	.	TRBD1	CASNKQGRNEQFF	TGTGCCAGCAACAAACAGGGGCGCAATGAGCAGTTCTTC
13	TRBV5-1	TRBJ2-5	.	.	CASSSTSQETQYF	TGCGCCAGCAGCTCCACCAGTCAAGAGACCCAGTACTTC
14	TRBV27	TRBJ1-5	.	.	CASSLRQGIQPQHF	TGTGCCAGCAGCCTCCGCCAGGGGATTCAGCCCCAGCATTTT
16	TRBV7-2	TRBJ2-3	.	.	CASSLEVRDNVDTQYF	TGTGCCAGCAGCTTAGAGGTCAGGGATAATGTGGATACGCAGTATTTT
13	TRBV7-9	TRBJ2-7	.	.	CASSRSPLDEQYF	TGTGCCAGCAGCCGAAGTCCTCTAGACGAGCAGTACTTC
14	TRBV6-5	TRBJ2-3	.	.	CASSRDSPGDTQYF	TGTGCCAGCAGTAGGGACTCACCAGGGGATACGCAGTATTTT
11	TRBV2	TRBJ1-4	once	.	CASSERGKLFF	TGTGCCAGCAGTGAAAGAGGAAAACTGTTTTTT
16	TRBV9	TRBJ2-1	once	.	CASSVGEGGSYNEQFF	TGTGCCAGCAGCGTAGGTGAGGGCGGCTCCTACAATGAGCAGTTCTTC
16	TRBV12-5	TRBJ2-2	.	.	CASGLGTGTVPGELFF	.
14	TRBV18	TRBJ2-5	.	TRBD1	CASSLRQGQETQYF	TGTGCCAGCTCATTACGACAGGGGCAAGAGACCCAGTACTTC
19	TRBV5-4	TRBJ1-5	.	TRBD1	CASNISRWGQAYSNQPQHF	TGTGCCAGCAACATTTCCCGATGGGGACAGGCTTATAGCAATCAGCCCCAGCATTTT
19	TRBV4-3	TRBJ1-4	.	TRBD1	CASSQVRQGVKSTNEKLFF	TGCGCCAGCAGCCAAGTTCGGCAGGGGGTGAAATCAACTAATGAAAAACTGTTTTTT
14	TRBV6-2/TRBV6-3	TRBJ1-5	.	.	CASSPVSSNQPQHF	TGTGCCAGCAGTCCCGTTTCTAGCAATCAGCCCCAGCATTTT
12	TRBV7-2	TRBJ2-7	.	.	CASSSGFDEQYF	TGTGCCAGCAGCTCAGGGTTCGACGAGCAGTACTTC
15	TRBV19	TRBJ1-5	.	.	CASSPGSAGNQPQHF	TGTGCCAGTAGTCCCGGTTCCGCTGGCAATCAGCCCCAGCATTTT
11	TRBV6-5	TRBJ2-7	medium-sized	.	CASSTRFEQYF	TGTGCCAGCAGCACACGTTTCGAGCAGTACTTC
14	TRBV6-5	TRBJ1-2	.	TRBD1	CASSPLDRSYGYTF	TGTGCCAGCAGTCCCTTGGACAGGTCTTATGGCTACACCTTC
13	TRBV19	TRBJ1-6	.	.	CASSKDSFSPLHF	TGTGCCAGTAGTAAAGACAGTTTCTCACCCCTCCACTTT
15	TRBV7-9	TRBJ1-4	.	TRBD1	CASSLGADRDEKLFF	TGTGCCAGCAGCTTAGGCGCGGACAGGGACGAAAAACTGTTTTTT
16	TRBV2	TRBJ2-6	few	.	CASTEGGGAGANVLTF	TGTGCCAGCACCGAAGGAGGGGGCGCTGGGGCCAACGTCCTGACTTTC
13	TRBV10-3	TRBJ2-7	.	TRBD2	CAIRGGDREEQYF	TGTGCCATCCGGGGGGGGGACCGGGAGGAGCAGTACTTC
11	TRBV10-3	TRBJ2-7	.	.	CATQANFGQYF	TGTGCCACCCAAGCGAACTTTGGGCAGTACTTC
16	TRBV10-3	TRBJ2-2	.	TRBD1	CAISESGGADTGELFF	TGTGCCATCAGTGAGTCAGGGGGCGCGGACACCGGGGAGCTGTTTTTT
13	TRBV11-3	TRBJ2-7	.	TRBD1	CASSLGQGREQYF	TGTGCCAGCAGCTTAGGACAGGGACGCGAGCAGTACTTC
17	TRBV5-1	TRBJ1-6	.	TRBD1	CASSLGTGSSYNSPLHF	TGCGCCAGCAGCTTGGGGACAGGGAGCTCCTATAATTCACCCCTCCACTTT
14	TRBV28	TRBJ1-3	.	.	CASTPTAKRNTIYF	TGTGCCAGCACCCCGACGGCCAAGAGGAACACCATATATTTT
14	TRBV30	TRBJ1-1	.	.	CAWRGLGGEFEAFF	TGTGCCTGGAGGGGCCTCGGAGGGGAGTTTGAAGCTTTCTTT
17	TRBV7-2	TRBJ2-1	.	TRBD2	CASSKGLAGGNGDEQFF	TGTGCCAGCAGCAAAGGACTAGCGGGAGGGAATGGCGATGAGCAGTTCTTC
16	TRBV4-2	TRBJ1-3	.	TRBD1	CASSQTPGQEKNTIYF	TGTGCCAGCAGCCAGACTCCGGGACAGGAAAAAAACACCATATATTTT